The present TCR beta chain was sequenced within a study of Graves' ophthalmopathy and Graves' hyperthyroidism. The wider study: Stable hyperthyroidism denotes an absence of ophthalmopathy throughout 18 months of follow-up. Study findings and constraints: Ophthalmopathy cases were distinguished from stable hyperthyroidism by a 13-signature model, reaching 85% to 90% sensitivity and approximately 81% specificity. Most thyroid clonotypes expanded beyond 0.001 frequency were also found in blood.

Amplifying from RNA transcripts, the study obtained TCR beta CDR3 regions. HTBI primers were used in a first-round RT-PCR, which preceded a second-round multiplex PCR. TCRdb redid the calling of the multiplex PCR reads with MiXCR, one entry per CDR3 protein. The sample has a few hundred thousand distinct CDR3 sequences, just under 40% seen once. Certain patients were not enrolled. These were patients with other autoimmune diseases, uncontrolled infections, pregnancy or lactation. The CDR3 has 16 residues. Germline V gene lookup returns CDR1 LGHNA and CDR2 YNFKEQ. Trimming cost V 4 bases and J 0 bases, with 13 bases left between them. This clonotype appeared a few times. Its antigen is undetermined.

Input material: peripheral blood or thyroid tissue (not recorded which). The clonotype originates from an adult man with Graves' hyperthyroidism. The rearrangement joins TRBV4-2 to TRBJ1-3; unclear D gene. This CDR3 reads CASSLEPDLSGNTIYF. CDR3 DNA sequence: TGTGCCAGCAGCCTTGAACCCGACCTCTCTGGAAACACCATATATTTT.